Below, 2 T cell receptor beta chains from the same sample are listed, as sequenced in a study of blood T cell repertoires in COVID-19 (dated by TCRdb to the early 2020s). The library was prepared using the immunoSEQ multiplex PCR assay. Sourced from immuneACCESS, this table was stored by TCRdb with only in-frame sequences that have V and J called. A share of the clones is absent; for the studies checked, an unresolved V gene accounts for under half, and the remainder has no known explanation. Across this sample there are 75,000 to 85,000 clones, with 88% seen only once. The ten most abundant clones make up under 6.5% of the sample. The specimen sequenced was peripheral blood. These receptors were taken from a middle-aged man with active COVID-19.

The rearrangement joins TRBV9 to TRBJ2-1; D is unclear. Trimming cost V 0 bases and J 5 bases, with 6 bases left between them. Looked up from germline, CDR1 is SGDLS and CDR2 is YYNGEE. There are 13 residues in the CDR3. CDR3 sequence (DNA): TGTGCCAGCAGCGTAGCTACCAACAATGAGCAGTTCTTC. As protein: CASSVATNNEQFF.

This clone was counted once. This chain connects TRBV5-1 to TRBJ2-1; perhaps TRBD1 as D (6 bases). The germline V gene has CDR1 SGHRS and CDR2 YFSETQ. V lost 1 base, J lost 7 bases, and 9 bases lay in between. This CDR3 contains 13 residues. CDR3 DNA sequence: TGCGCCAGCAGCTTGAACAGGGCAAATGAGCAGTTCTTC. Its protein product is CASSLNRANEQFF.